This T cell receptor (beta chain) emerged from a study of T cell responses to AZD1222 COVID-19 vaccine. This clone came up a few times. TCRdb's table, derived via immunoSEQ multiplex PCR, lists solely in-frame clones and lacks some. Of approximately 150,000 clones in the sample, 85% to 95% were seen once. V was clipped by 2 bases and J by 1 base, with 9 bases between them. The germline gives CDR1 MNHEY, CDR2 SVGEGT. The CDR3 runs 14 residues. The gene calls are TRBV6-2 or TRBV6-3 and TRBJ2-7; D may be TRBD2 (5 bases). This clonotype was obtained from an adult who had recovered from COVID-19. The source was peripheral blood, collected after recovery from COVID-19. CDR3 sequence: CASSYEGPSYEQYF. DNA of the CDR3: TGTGCCAGCAGTTACGAGGGTCCTTCCTACGAGCAGTACTTC.